The sample holds a few counts of the clone carrying this TCR beta chain. Its antigen is not known. This may be a read error, as it is one base from a much larger clone. This CDR3 is 15 amino acids long. With V trimmed by 5 bases and J by 2 bases, 9 bases remained unmatched. From germline, CDR1 is SEHNR and CDR2 FQNEAQ (reference sequence). The sample comes from a study of post-analysis software for immune sequencing data. Study conclusions and caveats: The authors found that F measure strongly co-clustered same-batch samples. TRBV segments more frequent in patients than in controls numbered roughly 5 and included TRBV5-6, TRBV5-1 and TRBV20-1.

Unique molecular identifiers were built into the TCR beta cDNA libraries. Input amounts of roughly 0.85 to 10 million T cells were used. These gave 500,000 or so cDNA molecules, so each molecule approximated one T cell. TCRdb called the PCR reads again in MiXCR, with one record for every CDR3 protein. The sample yields a few hundred thousand distinct CDR3 sequences, roughly a third seen once. Sequencing was performed on blood. The sequence derives from a girl aged 5-17 years with multiple sclerosis. This chain links TRBV7-9 with TRBJ2-7, with 7 bases matching TRBD1. CDR3 region: CASSPRGQHPYEQYF. As DNA, the CDR3 is TGTGCCAGCAGCCCCCGGGGACAGCACCCCTACGAGCAGTACTTC.